This TCR beta chain was sequenced in a study of cytomegalovirus exposure and HLA in healthy donors. Overall study findings and caveats: TCR beta chains numbering 164 were designated cytomegalovirus-associated. Among the most significant clusters, several appeared linked to common viral pathogens in a later analysis.

Details on this clone: The antigen is unknown.

Researchers ran the PCR with 60 Vbeta and 13 Jbeta primers. Produced via immunoSEQ multiplex PCR; TCRdb's table is partial and in-frame only. The sample includes about 200,000 clones, about four fifths of them seen just once. V lost 4 bases and J lost 5, with 15 bases in between. This CDR3 contains 14 residues. Germline lookup yields CDR1 SGHRS and CDR2 YFSETQ. The V call is TRBV5-1, the J call TRBJ2-5; D perhaps matches TRBD2 (5 bases). The sequence was obtained from a man aged 40-55 years in good health and CMV-seropositive. Sequenced sample: PBMCs. CDR3 residues: CASSLPGIGETQYF. DNA for the CDR3: TGCGCCAGCAGCCTCCCCGGGATCGGGGAGACCCAGTACTTC.